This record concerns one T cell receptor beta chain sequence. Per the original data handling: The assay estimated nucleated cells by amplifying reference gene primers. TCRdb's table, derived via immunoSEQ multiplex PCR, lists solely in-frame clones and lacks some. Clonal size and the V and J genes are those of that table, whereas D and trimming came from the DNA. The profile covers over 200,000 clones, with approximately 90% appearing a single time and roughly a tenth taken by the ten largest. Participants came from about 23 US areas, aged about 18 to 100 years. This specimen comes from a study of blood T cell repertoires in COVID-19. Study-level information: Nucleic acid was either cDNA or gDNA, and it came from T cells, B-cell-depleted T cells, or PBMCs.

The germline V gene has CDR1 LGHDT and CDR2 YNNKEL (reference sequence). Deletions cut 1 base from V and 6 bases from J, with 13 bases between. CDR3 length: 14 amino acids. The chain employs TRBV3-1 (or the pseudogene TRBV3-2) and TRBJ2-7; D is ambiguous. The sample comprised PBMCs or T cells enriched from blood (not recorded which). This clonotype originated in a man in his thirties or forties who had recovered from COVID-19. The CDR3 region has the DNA TGTGCCAGCAGCCAAGCGCGTGAGACGGGCGAGCAGTACTTC. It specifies CASSQARETGEQYF.